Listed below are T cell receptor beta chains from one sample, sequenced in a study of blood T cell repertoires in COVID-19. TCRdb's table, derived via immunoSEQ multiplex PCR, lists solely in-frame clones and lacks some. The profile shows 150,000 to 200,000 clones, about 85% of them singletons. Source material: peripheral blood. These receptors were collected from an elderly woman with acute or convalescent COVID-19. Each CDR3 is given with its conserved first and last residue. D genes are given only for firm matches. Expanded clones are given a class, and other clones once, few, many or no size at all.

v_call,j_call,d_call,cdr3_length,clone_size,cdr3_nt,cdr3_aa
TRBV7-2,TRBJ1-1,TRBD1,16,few,TGTGCCAGCATCAAAAATACAGGGGGCCTTTTTACTGAAGCTTTCTTT,CASIKNTGGLFTEAFF
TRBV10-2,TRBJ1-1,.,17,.,TGCGCCAGCAGTGAGCCAGGCCGGCTCTACCTGAACACTGAAGCTTTCTTT,CASSEPGRLYLNTEAFF
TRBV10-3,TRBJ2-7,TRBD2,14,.,TGTGCCATCGGCGGACTAGCGGGAGGGAGCGAGCAGTACTTC,CAIGGLAGGSEQYF
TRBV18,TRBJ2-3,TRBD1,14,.,TGTGCCAGCTCACCTACAGGGGGAGCAGATACGCAGTATTTT,CASSPTGGADTQYF
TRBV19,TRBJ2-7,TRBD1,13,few,TGTGCCAGTAGGAGACAGGGGTCGGACGAGCAGTACTTC,CASRRQGSDEQYF
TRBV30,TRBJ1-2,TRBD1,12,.,TGTGCCTGGACAGGGGGCGCCGGTGGCTACACCTTC,CAWTGGAGGYTF
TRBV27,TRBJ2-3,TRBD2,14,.,TGTGCCAGCAGTGTCTTCGGGAGGACAGATACGCAGTATTTT,CASSVFGRTDTQYF
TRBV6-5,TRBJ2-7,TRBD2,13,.,TGTGCCAGCAGGACTAGCGGGAAATACGAGCAGTACTTC,CASRTSGKYEQYF
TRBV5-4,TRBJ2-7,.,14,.,TGTGCCAGCACCACGGGGGGCGACCTCCACGAGCAGTACTTC,CASTTGGDLHEQYF
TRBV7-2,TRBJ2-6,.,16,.,TGTGCCAGCAGCCAACAGGCCAGCTCTGGGGCCAACGTCCTGACTTTC,CASSQQASSGANVLTF